Presented here are 10 T cell receptor beta chains from one specimen sequenced in a study of Graves' ophthalmopathy and Graves' hyperthyroidism. TCR beta CDR3 regions were amplified from RNA transcripts. An opening RT-PCR round employed HTBI primers and preceded a second-round multiplex PCR. A single record per CDR3 protein comes from TCRdb applying MiXCR to the multiplex PCR reads. The data show more than 550,000 distinct CDR3 sequences, about two fifths seen once. The sequencing sample was made of peripheral blood. All receptors come from an adult man with Graves' ophthalmopathy.

Details on this clonotype: A much larger clone is a single base away; this may be a read error. The CDR3 carries no conserved terminal phenylalanine or tryptophan, so it likely arises from a read error. The CDR3 sequence: CASSLDLRTEAFS. The CDR3 coding sequence is TGTGCCAGCAGCTTAGATCTGAGGACTGAAGCTTTCTCT. The chain is built from TRBV11-2 and TRBJ1-1; no firm D call. The germline V gene encodes CDR1 SGHAT and CDR2 FQNNGV. The CDR3 covers 13 residues. The germline V and J ends were trimmed by 0 bases and 5 bases, with 7 bases remaining between them.

The sample holds a few counts of this clonotype. This chain uses TRBV6-1 with TRBJ2-5; 8 bases line up with TRBD2. The junction had 5 bases not matched to a gene; V was cut back by 4 bases and J by 7 bases. CDR3 length equals 13 residues. The germline V gene has CDR1 MNHNS and CDR2 SASEGT. The CDR3 bases are TGTGCCAGCAGTGCCCCGGGGGGGGGGACCCAGTACTTC. Translated, it gives CASSAPGGGTQYF.

The sample holds many counts of this clonotype. The chain employs TRBV20-1 and TRBJ2-5, with 7 bases lining up with TRBD1. The CDR3 consists of 12 residues. Germline V CDR1 and CDR2: DFQATT, SNEGSKA (reference sequence). The V and J ends lost 6 bases and 3 bases, in that order; junction bases with no gene match: 4. CDR3 sequence (DNA): TGCAGTGCGACCGGGACAGAAGAGACCCAGTACTTC. Protein: CSATGTEETQYF.

About this clonotype: A much larger clone lies one base from this, so it may be a read error. The chain joins TRBV19 to TRBJ1-4; D not certain. The germline CDR1 and CDR2 sequences are LNHDA and SQIVND (reference sequence). The CDR3 sequence is 17 residues long. The CDR3 sequence: CASSIEPVRTANEELFF. The CDR3, as DNA: TGTGCCAGTAGTATAGAACCCGTGAGGACCGCTAATGAAGAACTGTTTTTT.

V is TRBV6-5 and J is TRBJ1-2; 9 nucleotides match TRBD1. The junction had 12 bases not matched to a gene; V was cut back by 8 bases and J by 8 bases. The germline CDR1 and CDR2 sequences are MNHEY and SVGAGI. CDR3 size: 14 residues. CDR3 sequence (DNA): TGTGCCAGCGCGGATTCACAGGGGGCCGCCGGCTACACCTTC. It yields the protein CASADSQGAAGYTF.

This clonotype was seen repeatedly, ten times or more. The chain is built from TRBV5-8 and TRBJ2-7; D remains unclear. The V end was cut by 0 bases, the J end by 1 base, with 5 bases between. The germline V gene has CDR1 SGHTS and CDR2 YDEGEE. There are 13 residues in the CDR3. This CDR3 reads CASSLEESYEQYF. Here the CDR3 DNA reads TGTGCCAGCAGCTTGGAAGAATCCTACGAGCAGTACTTC.

This clonotype was recorded at least ten times. The chain is built from TRBV19 and TRBJ2-6; D is possibly TRBD1 (6 bases). The CDR3 is 14 residues long. CDR1 and CDR2 from the germline V gene are LNHDA and SQIVND (reference sequence). V was clipped by 5 bases and J by 2 bases, with 7 bases between them. The CDR3 DNA reads as TGTGCCAGTAGTTCAGGGGCTGGGGCCAACGTCCTGACTTTC. Translating gives CASSSGAGANVLTF. Using reference TRBV19 and TRBJ2-6 for the parts outside the CDR3, the full variable domain is DGGITQSPKYLFRKEGQNVTLSCEQNLNHDAMYWYRQDPGQGLRLIYYSQIVNDFQKGDIAEGYSVSREKKESFPLTVTSAQKNPTAFYLCASSSGAGANVLTFGAGSRLTVL.

The chain joins TRBV10-3 to TRBJ1-1; D uncertain. V was clipped by 4 bases and J by 8 bases, with 5 bases between them. CDR3 size: 10 residues. Germline CDR1 and CDR2: ENHRY and SYGVKD. CDR3 nucleotide sequence: TGTGCCATCAGTGCCTGGGAAGCTTTCTTT. It codes for CAISAWEAFF.

The chain carries TRBV20-1 and TRBJ2-7; D is possibly TRBD1 (5 bases). Germline CDR1 is DFQATT and CDR2 is SNEGSKA (reference sequence). Trimming shortened V by 6 bases and J by 0 bases, and 18 bases separated the two germline ends. The CDR3 sequence is 15 residues long. The DNA for the CDR3 is TGCAGTGCCCCCCGTTGGGGCGGAAACTCCTACGAGCAGTACTTC. Encoded protein: CSAPRWGGNSYEQYF.

This clonotype came up many times. This rearrangement joins TRBV29-1 to TRBJ2-7; D gene uncertain. Germline V gene data show CDR1 as SQVTM and CDR2 as ANQGSEA. V was pared by 3 bases and J by 3 bases, with 9 bases between. This CDR3 region has 12 residues. CDR3 sequence reads: CSVDPGNYEQYF. CDR3 DNA sequence: TGCAGCGTTGACCCAGGAAACTACGAGCAGTACTTC.